The entry below gives a single T cell receptor (beta chain) sequence along with its context. Its target is not known. The data were obtained in a study of cytomegalovirus exposure and HLA in healthy donors. Regarding the study as a whole: In a later analysis, first-cohort TCR clusters were found to tend to co-occur in the 120 validation repertoires. In vitro data verified a few CMV-associated chains as specific for CMV antigens. Rarity held for most TCR sequences, but there were some public TCRs that occurred in many donors.

Some clones are missing from TCRdb's copy, which holds only in-frame ones; the method was immunoSEQ multiplex PCR. Among 150,000 to 200,000 clones listed, over 65% were seen once. This CDR3 has 16 residues. Germline V lookup: CDR1 MNHEY, CDR2 SMNVEV (reference sequence). The J segment lost 4 bases and the V segment lost 5 bases, leaving 10 bases of the junction unmatched. The sample consisted of PBMCs. The receptor was isolated from a man younger than 35 in good health and CMV-seropositive. The chain joins TRBV27 to TRBJ2-7; 11 bases map to TRBD2. This CDR3 is CASSPFPSGRSYEQYF. CDR3 in DNA: TGTGCCAGCAGTCCCTTTCCTAGCGGGAGGAGTTACGAGCAGTACTTC.